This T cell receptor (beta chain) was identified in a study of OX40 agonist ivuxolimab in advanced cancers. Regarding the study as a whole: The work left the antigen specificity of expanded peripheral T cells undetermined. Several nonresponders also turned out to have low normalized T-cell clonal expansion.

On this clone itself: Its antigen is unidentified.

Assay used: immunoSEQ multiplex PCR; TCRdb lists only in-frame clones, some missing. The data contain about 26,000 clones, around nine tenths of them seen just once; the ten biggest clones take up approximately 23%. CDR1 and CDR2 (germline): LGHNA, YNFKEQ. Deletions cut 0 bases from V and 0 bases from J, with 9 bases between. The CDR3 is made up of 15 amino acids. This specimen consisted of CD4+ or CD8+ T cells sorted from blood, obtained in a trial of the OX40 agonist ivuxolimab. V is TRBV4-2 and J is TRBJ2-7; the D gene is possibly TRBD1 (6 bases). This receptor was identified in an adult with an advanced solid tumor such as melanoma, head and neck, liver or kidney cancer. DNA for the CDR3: TGTGCCAGCAGCCAAGAGAGGGGGAACTCCTACGAGCAGTACTTC. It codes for CASSQERGNSYEQYF.